The present T cell receptor (beta chain) was sequenced within a study of T cell changes during pregnancy in multiple sclerosis. Only in-frame clones appear in the TCRdb table, and some are missing; sequencing was by immunoSEQ multiplex PCR. The sample lists about 40,000 clones; 90% to 95% were seen once. Sequencing used CD8+ T cells from peripheral blood mononuclear cells, obtained before pregnancy. The receptor was derived from a female donor with multiple sclerosis, enrolled in a pregnancy study.

The CDR3 region is CASSPGAGGWNTEAFF. The DNA of the CDR3 is TGTGCCAGCAGCCCCGGGGCAGGGGGCTGGAACACTGAAGCTTTCTTT. V is TRBV7-8 and J is TRBJ1-1; 8 bases align to TRBD1. Trimming cost V 5 bases and J 1 base; bases outside gene matches: 9. Germline values: CDR1 SGHVS, CDR2 FQNEAQ. The CDR3 has 16 residues.